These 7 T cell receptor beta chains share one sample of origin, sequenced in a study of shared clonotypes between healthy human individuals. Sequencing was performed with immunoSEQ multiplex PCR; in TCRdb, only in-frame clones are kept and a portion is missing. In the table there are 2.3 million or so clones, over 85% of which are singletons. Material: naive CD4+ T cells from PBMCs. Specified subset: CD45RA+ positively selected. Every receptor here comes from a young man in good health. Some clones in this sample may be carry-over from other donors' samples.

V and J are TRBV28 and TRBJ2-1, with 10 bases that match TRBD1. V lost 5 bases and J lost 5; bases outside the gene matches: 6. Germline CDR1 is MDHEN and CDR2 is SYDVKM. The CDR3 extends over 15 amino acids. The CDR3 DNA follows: TGTGCCAGCAGTCCGACAGGGGGCATCGACAATGAGCAGTTCTTC. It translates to CASSPTGGIDNEQFF.

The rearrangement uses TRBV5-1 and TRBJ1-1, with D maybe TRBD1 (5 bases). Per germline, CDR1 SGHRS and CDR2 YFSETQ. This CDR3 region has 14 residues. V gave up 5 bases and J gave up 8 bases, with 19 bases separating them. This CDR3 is CASSRGSQAVEAFF. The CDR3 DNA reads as TGCGCCAGCAGTCGGGGCAGCCAAGCAGTAGAAGCTTTCTTT.

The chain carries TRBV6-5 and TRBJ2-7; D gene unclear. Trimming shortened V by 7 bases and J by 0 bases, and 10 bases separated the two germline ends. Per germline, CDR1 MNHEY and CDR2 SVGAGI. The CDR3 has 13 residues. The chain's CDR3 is CASIGGNSYEQYF. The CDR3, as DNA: TGTGCCAGCATAGGCGGAAACTCCTACGAGCAGTACTTC.

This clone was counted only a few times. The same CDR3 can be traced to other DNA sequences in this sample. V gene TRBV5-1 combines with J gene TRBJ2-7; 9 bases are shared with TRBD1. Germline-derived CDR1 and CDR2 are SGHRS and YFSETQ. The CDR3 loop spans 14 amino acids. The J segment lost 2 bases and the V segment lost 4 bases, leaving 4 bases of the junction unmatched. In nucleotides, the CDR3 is TGCGCCAGCAGCCCGGGACAGGGAGCCTACGAGCAGTACTTC. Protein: CASSPGQGAYEQYF.

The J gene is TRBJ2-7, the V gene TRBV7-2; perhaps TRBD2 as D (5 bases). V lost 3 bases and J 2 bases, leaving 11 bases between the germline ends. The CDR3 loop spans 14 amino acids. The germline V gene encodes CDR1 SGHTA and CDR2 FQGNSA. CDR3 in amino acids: CASSFGEPTYEQYF. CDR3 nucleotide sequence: TGTGCCAGCAGCTTTGGGGAGCCTACCTACGAGCAGTACTTC.

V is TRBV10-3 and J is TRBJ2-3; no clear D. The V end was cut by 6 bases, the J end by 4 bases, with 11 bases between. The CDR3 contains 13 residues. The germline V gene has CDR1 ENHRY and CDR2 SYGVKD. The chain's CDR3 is CAIRGPSPDTQYF. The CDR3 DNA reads TGTGCCATCAGAGGACCGTCCCCAGATACGCAGTATTTT.

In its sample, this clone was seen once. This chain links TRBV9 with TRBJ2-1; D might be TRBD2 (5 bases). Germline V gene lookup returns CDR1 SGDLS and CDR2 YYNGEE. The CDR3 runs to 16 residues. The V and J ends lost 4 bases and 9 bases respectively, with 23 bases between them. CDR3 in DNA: TGTGCCAGCAGCCCGCCCGGGGTTTGGGCTCCGGGTGAGCAGTTCTTC. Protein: CASSPPGVWAPGEQFF.